The subject of this entry is one T cell receptor beta chain. Its matching antigen is unknown. The germline V gene has CDR1 SGHAT and CDR2 FQNNGV. Trimming left V 0 bases short and J 4 bases short, with 15 bases between. The CDR3 runs to 16 residues. Sample treatment: around 19 received Ad26.COV2.S at low or high dose, single or two shots; about 5 received placebo; per-sample allocation not given. Collection of samples fell on day 63 after the first vaccine or placebo injection. Produced via immunoSEQ multiplex PCR; TCRdb's table is partial and in-frame only. The data show around 400,000 clones, roughly 90% seen once. These data come from a study of Ad26.COV2.S vaccination and SARS-CoV-2 variants. In the study overall: Into the muscle, Ad26.COV2.S was dosed once or twice, 56 days apart. Overall study results and limits: Comparable non-spike TCR breadth was observed in vaccine and placebo recipients.

The chain employs TRBV11-2 and TRBJ2-5; D may be TRBD2 (6 bases). The TCR originated in a person between 18 and 65 years old who received the Ad26.COV2.S COVID-19 vaccine or a placebo. Sequenced material: peripheral blood, taken in a trial of Ad26.COV2.S vaccine versus placebo. The CDR3: CASSLDGGGRSETQYF. The CDR3 DNA follows: TGTGCCAGCAGCTTAGACGGTGGAGGGAGATCAGAGACCCAGTACTTC. The complete variable domain, with remaining parts taken from reference TRBV11-2 and TRBJ2-5, reads EAGVAQSPRYKIIEKRQSVAFWCNPISGHATLYWYQQILGQGPKLLIQFQNNGVVDDSQLPKDRFSAERLKGVDSTLKIQPAKLEDSAVYLCASSLDGGGRSETQYFGPGTRLLVL.